A selection of T cell receptor beta chains follows, all from one sample in a study of human T cells and chemical hapten exposure. TCRdb fed the RACE reads into MiXCR, producing one record per CDR3 protein. The profile shows fewer than 350,000 distinct CDR3 sequences, 7.5% to 8% of them singletons. Here the sequenced sample was whole blood, taken in connection with sensitization to the hapten diphenylcyclopropenone (DPC). Source of these receptors: a man younger than 35 with alopecia areata. Some clones in this sample may be carry-over from other donors' samples. Both conserved end residues are part of each CDR3. The D gene is left open where the match is weak. Clone size is not always given. Where it is, it says once, few, many or a class for expanded clones.

clone_size d_call j_call v_call cdr3_aa cdr3_nt
- - TRBJ1-1 TRBV7-3 CASQQGGENTEAFF TGTGCCAGTCAACAAGGTGGAGAAAACACTGAAGCTTTCTTT
- - TRBJ2-1 TRBV6-4 CASSDPQGNYNEQFF TGTGCCAGCAGTGACCCACAGGGAAACTACAATGAGCAGTTCTTC
- TRBD1 TRBJ1-1 TRBV7-8 CASSLAVTGGVNTEAFF TGTGCCAGCAGCTTAGCCGTGACAGGGGGAGTCAACACTGAAGCTTTCTTT
- - TRBJ2-7 TRBV5-1 CASSWTIGGEPYEQYF TGCGCCAGCAGCTGGACCATAGGGGGAGAACCCTACGAGCAGTACTTC
- - TRBJ2-4 TRBV18 CASSPRDIQYF TGTGCCAGCTCACCAAGGGACATTCAGTACTTC
- - TRBJ1-2 TRBV4-3 CASSQEATHFYGYTF TGCGCCAGCAGCCAAGAAGCGACACATTTCTATGGCTACACCTTC
- - TRBJ1-1 TRBV18 CASSPLREGFNTEAFF TGTGCCAGCTCACCGCTGCGAGAGGGGTTCAACACTGAAGCTTTCTTT
many - TRBJ1-2 TRBV12-3/TRBV12-4 CASSPTGQENYGYTF TGTGCCAGCAGCCCAACCGGGCAGGAGAACTATGGCTACACCTTC
few - TRBJ2-3 TRBV4-3 CASSQVAESTDTQYF TGCGCCAGCAGCCAAGTCGCAGAAAGCACAGATACGCAGTATTTT
few - TRBJ2-2 TRBV7-3 CASTATGTGELFF TGTGCCAGCACCGCAACGGGGACCGGGGAGCTGTTTTTT
- - TRBJ2-7 TRBV27 CASSKQSSYEQYF TGTGCCAGCAGTAAGCAGAGCTCCTACGAGCAGTACTTC
many TRBD1 TRBJ1-1 TRBV28 CASSLGDDRENTEAFF TGTGCCAGCAGTTTAGGAGACGACAGGGAGAACACTGAAGCTTTCTTT
few TRBD1 TRBJ2-2 TRBV5-4 CASSVRQGHNTGELFF TGTGCCAGCAGCGTTCGACAGGGTCATAACACCGGGGAGCTGTTTTTT
many - TRBJ1-6 TRBV5-1 CASSLARPTNSPLHF TGCGCCAGCAGCTTGGCTCGGCCAACTAATTCACCCCTCCACTTT
- - TRBJ2-5 TRBV24-1 CATSGGQETQYF TGTGCCACCAGTGGGGGGCAAGAGACCCAGTACTTC
few - TRBJ2-3 TRBV5-1 CASSLLGARDTQYF TGCGCCAGCAGCTTGCTCGGGGCCCGAGATACGCAGTATTTT
- - TRBJ2-2 TRBV11-3 CASSFQGLGTPGELFF TGTGCCAGCAGCTTCCAGGGACTGGGAACCCCCGGGGAGCTGTTTTTT
many - TRBJ1-1 TRBV5-1 CASSSGSALNTEAFF TGCGCCAGCAGCTCGGGCTCAGCTTTGAACACTGAAGCTTTCTTT
many - TRBJ2-5 TRBV29-1 CSVAEDWETQYF TGCAGCGTTGCCGAGGATTGGGAGACCCAGTACTTC
- - TRBJ2-2 TRBV2 CASLPVAPGELFF TGTGCCAGCCTACCCGTGGCACCCGGGGAGCTGTTTTTT
many - TRBJ1-3 TRBV2 CASSTQGVNTIYF TGTGCCAGCAGTACCCAGGGAGTAAACACCATATATTTT
- - TRBJ1-3 TRBV7-2 CASSPRLPGNTIYF TGTGCCAGCAGCCCCCGCTTGCCTGGGAACACCATATATTTT
few TRBD1 TRBJ2-2 TRBV18 CASSPPSRGPNTGELFF TGTGCCAGCTCACCACCGAGCAGGGGGCCCAACACCGGGGAGCTGTTTTTT
many - TRBJ2-5 TRBV12-3/TRBV12-4 CASSQTTGKETQYF TGTGCCAGCAGCCAGACGACAGGAAAAGAGACCCAGTACTTC
few TRBD2 TRBJ2-6 TRBV7-9 CASRRTSGVSGANVLTF TGTGCCAGCAGACGGACTAGCGGGGTTTCTGGGGCCAACGTCCTGACTTTC
few TRBD1 TRBJ1-1 TRBV27 CASSPRDSREAFF TGTGCCAGCAGTCCCCGGGACAGTCGCGAAGCTTTCTTT
few - TRBJ1-6 TRBV5-5 CASSRNQPGRSPLHF TGTGCCAGCAGCCGAAACCAACCGGGGCGCTCACCCCTCCACTTT
- TRBD1 TRBJ1-6 TRBV6-2/TRBV6-3 CASTWTGFRSPLHF TGTGCCAGCACCTGGACAGGCTTTCGCTCACCCCTCCACTTT
- - TRBJ2-3 TRBV20-1 CSARISTGYPRADTQYF TGCAGTGCTAGAATATCGACGGGCTATCCGCGGGCAGATACGCAGTATTTT
- TRBD1 TRBJ1-2 TRBV5-1 CASSPATGRQGGYTF TGCGCCAGCAGCCCCGCCACAGGGAGACAGGGAGGCTACACCTTC
- - TRBJ2-5 TRBV29-1 CSVDNGLMGTQYF TGCAGCGTTGACAATGGGCTAATGGGGACCCAGTACTTC